This T cell receptor beta chain originates from a study of cytomegalovirus exposure and HLA in healthy donors. The PCR ran on 60 Vbeta and 13 Jbeta primers. This table comes from immunoSEQ multiplex PCR, and its TCRdb copy is limited to in-frame clones, with some not included. The data contain around 280,000 clones, approximately 90% of them singletons. Whole-study findings and limits: The study put about 180 TCR beta chains on its list as cytomegalovirus-associated.

The V and J ends lost 4 bases and 5 bases respectively, with 17 bases between them. This CDR3 has 15 residues. CDR1 SGHVS and CDR2 FNYEAQ come from the germline V gene. In its sample, this clone was seen a few times. Its antigen remains unidentified. This receptor was identified in a woman younger than 35 in good health and CMV-seronegative. What was sequenced was PBMCs. The rearrangement links TRBV7-6 to TRBJ1-2; possibly TRBD1 for D (6 bases). CDR3 sequence reads: CASSSIGGAGYGYTF. The CDR3 DNA is TGTGCCAGCAGCTCCATAGGGGGGGCTGGGTATGGCTACACCTTC.